This entry describes one T cell receptor beta chain. Its specificity is unknown. This PCR relied on a set of 60 Vbeta primers and 13 Jbeta primers. Generated by immunoSEQ multiplex PCR, the TCRdb table keeps only in-frame clones and is missing some. Recorded for this sample: about 210,000 clones. V lost 0 bases and J lost 4, with 5 bases in between. Germline CDR1 is SGHNT and CDR2 is YYREEE (reference sequence). CDR3 length equals 13 residues. This sample was taken from a study of cytomegalovirus exposure and HLA in healthy donors. Study conclusions and caveats: Rates of TCR association differed by HLA locus in a later analysis, with DRB1 highest and HLA-C lowest. The records held CMV serostatus as the only immune exposure information. The likely explanation for a cluster of highly shared sequence variants was sequencing artifact. Association of roughly 18,000 TCR beta sequences with HLA alleles was found at 0.05 false discovery rate in a later analysis.

The sample comprised PBMCs. The chain combines TRBV5-4 with TRBJ1-3; D call uncertain. The clonotype comes from a woman in her twenties or thirties in good health and CMV-seropositive. CDR3 sequence (DNA): TGTGCCAGCAGCTTGGGTGGCGGAAACACCATATATTTT. Translated, it gives CASSLGGGNTIYF.